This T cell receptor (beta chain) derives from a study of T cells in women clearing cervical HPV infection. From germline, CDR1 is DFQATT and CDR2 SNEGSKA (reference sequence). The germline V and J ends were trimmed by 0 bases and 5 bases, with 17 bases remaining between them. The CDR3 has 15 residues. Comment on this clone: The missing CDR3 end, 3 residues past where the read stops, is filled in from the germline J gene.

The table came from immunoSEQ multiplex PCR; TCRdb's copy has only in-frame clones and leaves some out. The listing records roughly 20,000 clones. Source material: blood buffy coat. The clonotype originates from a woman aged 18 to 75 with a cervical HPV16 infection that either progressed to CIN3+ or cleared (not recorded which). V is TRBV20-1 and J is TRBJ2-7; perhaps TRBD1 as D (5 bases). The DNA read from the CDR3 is TGCAGTGCTAGAGATATAGGACAAGAGACGGACGAG. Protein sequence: CSARDIGQETDE. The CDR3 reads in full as CSARDIGQETDEQYF.